Presented here are 30 T cell receptor beta chains from one specimen sequenced in a study of T cells after yellow fever vaccination. TCRdb redid the calling of the 5' RACE reads with MiXCR, one entry per CDR3 protein. The sample holds 610,000 or so distinct CDR3 sequences, over 9% seen once. The source was PBMCs, collected on the day of the yellow fever booster vaccination. The receptor source for this set is a man aged 25 to 40 who received the YFV17D yellow fever vaccine.

The chain uses TRBV2 and TRBJ2-1; D uncertain. This CDR3 spans 15 amino acids. The germline V gene encodes CDR1 SNHLY and CDR2 FYNNEI. Trimming stripped 3 bases from V and 1 base from J, with 10 bases between. This CDR3 reads CASSENPTSYNEQFF. DNA of the CDR3: TGTGCCAGCAGTGAGAACCCCACTTCCTACAATGAGCAGTTCTTC.

This clonotype has just a few counts. The CDR3 bases are TGTGCCAGCACTTTCCGGGACAGGGGCACAGACATTTACGAGCAGTACTTC. It codes for CASTFRDRGTDIYEQYF. The genes are TRBV2 and TRBJ2-7; 10 bases agree with TRBD1. The trim removed 7 bases at V and 4 bases at J, leaving 16 bases unmatched. Germline loops: CDR1 SNHLY, CDR2 FYNNEI. The CDR3 has 17 residues.

This chain joins TRBV29-1 and TRBJ1-2, with TRBD1 identical over 7 bases. After removal of 4 bases from V and 3 bases from J, the junction contained 2 bases not matched to a gene. The CDR3 has 12 amino acids. Germline CDR1 reads SQVTM; CDR2 reads ANQGSEA. CDR3 protein: CSVGTGYYGYTF. The DNA of the CDR3 is TGCAGCGTTGGGACAGGATACTATGGCTACACCTTC.

The chain joins TRBV7-2 to TRBJ2-1; a possible D gene is TRBD2 (6 bases). Germline CDR1 reads SGHTA; CDR2 reads FQGNSA. Trimming left V 5 bases short and J 6 bases short, with 17 bases between. This CDR3 region has 15 residues. The CDR3 DNA is TGTGCCAGCAGCCCGACTAGAGGGGACCTCAATGAGCAGTTCTTC. It yields the protein CASSPTRGDLNEQFF.

This clonotype occurred a few times. The chain uses TRBV3-1 and TRBJ2-2, with 7 bases lining up with TRBD2. Per the germline V gene, CDR1 is LGHDT and CDR2 is YNNKEL (reference sequence). This CDR3 has 15 amino acids. With 2 bases clipped from V and 1 base from J, the junction kept 1 base outside the gene matches. The CDR3 DNA reads as TGTGCCAGCAGCCAATTAGCGGGGAACACCGGGGAGCTGTTTTTT. Its translation: CASSQLAGNTGELFF.

V is TRBV12-3 or TRBV12-4 and J is TRBJ2-5; D is uncertain. The germline V and J ends were trimmed by 1 base and 7 bases, with 16 bases remaining between them. The CDR3 has 15 residues. Here the CDR3 DNA reads TGTGCCAGCAGTTTAGTCGACGGGTTTGGCGGGACCCAGTACTTC. Encoded protein: CASSLVDGFGGTQYF.

The rearrangement joins TRBV19 to TRBJ2-1, with 7 nucleotides matching TRBD1. Trimming removed 4 bases from V and 3 bases from J; junction bases left unmatched: 6. Germline values: CDR1 LNHDA, CDR2 SQIVND (reference sequence). There are 15 residues in the CDR3. In DNA form, the CDR3 reads TGTGCCAGTAGTAGAAACAGGGGAGACTACAATGAGCAGTTCTTC. This codes for CASSRNRGDYNEQFF.

This clonotype came up a few times. This may arise from a read error, as a much more abundant clone is one base away. The CDR3 sequence is CCARVLAGGPAHEQFF. CDR3 nucleotides: TGCTGTGCTAGAGTCTTAGCGGGAGGGCCTGCTCATGAGCAGTTCTTC. The V gene is TRBV20-1, the J gene TRBJ2-1; 11 nucleotides line up with TRBD2. CDR1 and CDR2 (germline): DFQATT, SNEGSKA (reference sequence). The CDR3 sequence is 16 residues long.

There are a few counts of this clonotype. V gene TRBV7-2 combines with J gene TRBJ1-1; no clear D gene. Trimming took off 2 bases at V and 11 bases at J, with 9 bases between the two ends. Germline V gene lookup returns CDR1 SGHTA and CDR2 FQGNSA. The CDR3 contains 11 residues. CDR3 in DNA: TGTGCCAGCAGCTTATTGGTGGACGCTTTCTTT. As protein: CASSLLVDAFF.

This clonotype was seen a handful of times. In nucleotides, the CDR3 is TGTGCCAGCAGTCCCCATCGCGAGCCCAGCGGGACCCAGTACTTC. Protein: CASSPHREPSGTQYF. This sequence joins TRBV28 and TRBJ2-5, with D maybe TRBD2 (5 bases). The CDR3 has 15 residues. V gave up 5 bases and J gave up 7 bases, with 20 bases separating them. Germline V CDR1 and CDR2: MDHEN, SYDVKM.

This chain connects TRBV3-1 to TRBJ2-2, with 10 nucleotides matching TRBD2. CDR3 length equals 23 residues. J gave up 3 bases and V 3 bases, and 25 bases lay outside the gene matches. Germline-derived CDR1 and CDR2 are LGHDT and YNNKEL (reference sequence). The CDR3 sequence is CASSHLLRTSGLGGKRDTGELFF. The CDR3 coding sequence is TGTGCCAGCAGCCACCTTTTAAGGACTAGCGGTTTGGGGGGCAAAAGGGACACCGGGGAGCTGTTTTTT.

The genes are TRBV20-1 and TRBJ2-3; 7 bases map to TRBD1. The CDR3 has 15 residues. Germline CDR1 is DFQATT and CDR2 is SNEGSKA (reference sequence). Unmatched junction bases numbered 7, after V lost 0 bases and J lost 4 bases. The CDR3 protein is CSARDGQATSDTQYF. CDR3 DNA: TGCAGTGCTAGAGATGGACAGGCTACCTCAGATACGCAGTATTTT.

This clonotype was seen a few times. V usage is TRBV27 and J usage is TRBJ2-7, with 8 nucleotides matching TRBD2. The germline gives CDR1 MNHEY, CDR2 SMNVEV (reference sequence). The CDR3 has 14 residues. The V and J ends lost 11 bases and 2 bases, in that order; junction bases with no gene match: 11. CDR3 in amino acids: CADPAGAAAYEQYF. In DNA form, the CDR3 reads TGTGCCGACCCAGCGGGGGCCGCTGCCTACGAGCAGTACTTC.

The sample holds a few counts of this clonotype. The V gene is TRBV6-2 or TRBV6-3, the J gene TRBJ2-3; D is possibly TRBD2 (6 bases). Germline CDR1 is MNHEY and CDR2 is SVGEGT. The length of the CDR3 is 15 residues. V lost 6 bases and J lost 2, with 15 bases in between. Written as DNA, the CDR3 is TGTGCCAGCAGGGAGCAGGGAGGATCCACAGATACGCAGTATTTT. As protein: CASREQGGSTDTQYF.

In the case of this clonotype: A read error may account for a junction end that differs from germline. The genes are TRBV12-3 or TRBV12-4 and TRBJ2-6, with 9 bases identical to TRBD1. The CDR3 runs 17 residues. The CDR3 loop reads CTSSPGTGTAGANVLTF. CDR3 coding DNA: TGTACCAGCAGCCCAGGGACAGGGACGGCTGGGGCCAACGTCCTGACTTTC.

This clonotype occurred many times. The rearrangement joins TRBV5-4 to TRBJ2-2; D may correspond to TRBD1 or TRBD2 (5 bases each). V lost 0 bases to trimming and J lost 1 base, with 10 bases between them. The CDR3 runs 16 residues. The V gene's germline CDR1 is SGHNT and CDR2 YYREEE (reference sequence). CDR3 sequence reads: CASSLAGPGNTGELFF. The CDR3 DNA is TGTGCCAGCAGCTTGGCGGGGCCTGGGAACACCGGGGAGCTGTTTTTT.

This clonotype was detected many times. This rearrangement joins TRBV15 to TRBJ2-5; TRBD2 aligns across 13 bases. The germline CDR1 and CDR2 sequences are LNHNV and YYDKDF (reference sequence). The CDR3 is made up of 16 amino acids. Trimming cost V 0 bases and J 4 bases; bases outside gene matches: 2. The CDR3: CATSRELAGGRETQYF. DNA for the CDR3: TGTGCCACCAGCAGAGAACTAGCGGGAGGGAGAGAGACCCAGTACTTC.

This clonotype was seen many times. The chain has TRBV3-1 and TRBJ2-7; D unresolved. V was trimmed by 8 bases and J by 1 base, leaving 6 bases between them. The CDR3 length is 11 residues. The germline gives CDR1 LGHDT, CDR2 YNNKEL (reference sequence). CDR3 residues: CASGKSYEQYF. The CDR3 bases are TGTGCCAGCGGGAAGTCCTACGAGCAGTACTTC.

J is TRBJ2-5 and V is TRBV4-3; D gene ambiguous. V shed 0 bases and J shed 4 bases, with 6 bases lying between them. CDR3 length: 13 amino acids. CDR1 and CDR2 from the germline V gene are LGHNA and YSLEER. CDR3 sequence (DNA): TGCGCCAGCAGCCAAGATAACGGAGAGACCCAGTACTTC. Translated: CASSQDNGETQYF.

This clonotype has just a few counts. The CDR3 protein is CASSLVGGTSYEQYF. Here the CDR3 DNA reads TGTGCCAGCAGTTTAGTCGGGGGCACGTCCTACGAGCAGTACTTC. J is TRBJ2-7 and V is TRBV28; D assignment may be TRBD1 or TRBD2 (6 bases each). Per germline, CDR1 MDHEN and CDR2 SYDVKM. The CDR3 length is 15 residues. V lost 2 bases, J lost 1 base, and 12 bases lay in between. The complete variable domain, with remaining parts taken from reference TRBV28 and TRBJ2-7, reads DVKVTQSSRYLVKRTGEKVFLECVQDMDHENMFWYRQDPGLGLRLIYFSYDVKMKEKGDIPEGYSVSREKKERFSLILESASTNQTSMYLCASSLVGGTSYEQYFGPGTRLTVT.

The chain links TRBV27 to TRBJ2-7; TRBD2 agrees at 11 bases. Germline-derived CDR1 and CDR2 are MNHEY and SMNVEV (reference sequence). Trimming removed 4 bases from V and 9 bases from J; junction bases left unmatched: 5. The CDR3 runs to 13 residues. CDR3 sequence reads: CASSYSTSGVQYF. The CDR3 DNA is TGTGCCAGCAGTTATTCGACTAGCGGGGTGCAGTACTTC.

V and J are TRBV6-5 and TRBJ1-6; perhaps TRBD1 as D (6 bases). Per germline, CDR1 MNHEY and CDR2 SVGAGI. There are 16 residues in the CDR3. Trimming pared 0 bases from V and 8 bases from J, leaving 14 bases between. CDR3 loop: CASSYSNRAGDSPLHF. CDR3 sequence (DNA): TGTGCCAGCAGTTACTCAAACAGGGCCGGGGATTCACCCCTCCACTTT.

This chain connects TRBV6-4 to TRBJ2-7, with D hard to call. CDR3 length: 15 residues. Germline V gene lookup returns CDR1 MRHNA and CDR2 SNTAGT. The germline V and J ends were trimmed by 6 bases and 1 base, with 16 bases remaining between them. The CDR3 spells CASRKHVPVSYEQYF. CDR3 DNA: TGTGCCAGCAGAAAACATGTTCCGGTTTCCTACGAGCAGTACTTC.

Only a few counts were recorded for this clonotype. This chain connects TRBV6-1 to TRBJ1-1, with 8 bases that match TRBD1. The V gene end was trimmed by 6 bases and the J gene end by 1 base; junction bases not matched to a gene: 7. The CDR3 extends over 15 amino acids. Germline-derived CDR1 and CDR2 are MNHNS and SASEGT. This CDR3 reads CASRHPGTGNTEAFF. CDR3 in DNA: TGTGCCAGCAGGCACCCCGGGACAGGGAACACTGAAGCTTTCTTT.

CDR3 residues: CATSVGQAGYTF. The CDR3 bases are TGTGCCACCAGTGTCGGACAGGCTGGCTACACCTTC. This chain connects TRBV24-1 to TRBJ1-2; 7 nucleotides agree with TRBD1. Germline V gene sequence: CDR1 KGHDR, CDR2 SFDVKD. CDR3 length: 12 amino acids. Losses at the gene ends were 5 bases for V and 7 bases for J; bases not matched to a gene: 3.

This clonotype was observed a few times. J is TRBJ1-2 and V is TRBV28, with no clear D. Trimming took 8 bases from V and 2 from J, leaving 12 bases between them. The CDR3 spans 13 residues. CDR1 is MDHEN and CDR2 is SYDVKM in the germline V gene. This chain's CDR3 is CASGSGANYGYTF. CDR3 bases: TGTGCCAGCGGGTCGGGAGCGAACTATGGCTACACCTTC.

V usage is TRBV7-8 and J usage is TRBJ2-7; 14 bases match TRBD2. CDR1 and CDR2 from the germline V gene are SGHVS and FQNEAQ. V lost 1 base to trimming and J lost 3 bases; unmatched junction nucleotides: 5. The CDR3 covers 17 residues. CDR3 nucleotides: TGTGCCAGCAGCTTAGGGGGACTAGCGGGAGCACGCTACGAGCAGTACTTC. The encoded protein is CASSLGGLAGARYEQYF. The full variable domain, completed using reference TRBV7-8 and TRBJ2-7, is GAGVSQSPRYKVAKRGQDVALRCDPISGHVSLFWYQQALGQGPEFLTYFQNEAQLDKSGLPSDRFFAERPEGSVSTLKIQRTQQEDSAVYLCASSLGGLAGARYEQYFGPGTRLTVT.

V and J are TRBV28 and TRBJ2-1, with D unresolved. Germline CDR1 is MDHEN and CDR2 is SYDVKM. V was cut by 7 bases and J by 8 bases, with 9 bases left in between. The CDR3 is 11 amino acids. The CDR3 reads CASTEHDEQFF. The CDR3 nucleotides are TGTGCCAGCACCGAGCACGATGAGCAGTTCTTC.

This clonotype turned up a few times. The V and J genes are TRBV15 and TRBJ2-1; 7 nucleotides align to TRBD2. Germline V lookup: CDR1 LNHNV, CDR2 YYDKDF (reference sequence). This CDR3 region has 12 residues. Trimming took 8 bases from V and 5 from J; bases not matched to a gene: 3. The DNA of the CDR3 is TGTGCCACCGGACTAGGGAACAATGAGCAGTTCTTC. Protein product: CATGLGNNEQFF.

This clonotype was counted once. The chain joins TRBV20-1 to TRBJ2-1; tentative D call: TRBD2 (6 bases). Germline V lookup: CDR1 DFQATT, CDR2 SNEGSKA (reference sequence). The V end was cut by 5 bases, the J end by 2 bases, with 16 bases between. The CDR3 sequence is 15 residues long. The CDR3 DNA is TGCAGTGCTTCCTACGGGGGAACCGCCTACAATGAGCAGTTCTTC. Translated: CSASYGGTAYNEQFF.